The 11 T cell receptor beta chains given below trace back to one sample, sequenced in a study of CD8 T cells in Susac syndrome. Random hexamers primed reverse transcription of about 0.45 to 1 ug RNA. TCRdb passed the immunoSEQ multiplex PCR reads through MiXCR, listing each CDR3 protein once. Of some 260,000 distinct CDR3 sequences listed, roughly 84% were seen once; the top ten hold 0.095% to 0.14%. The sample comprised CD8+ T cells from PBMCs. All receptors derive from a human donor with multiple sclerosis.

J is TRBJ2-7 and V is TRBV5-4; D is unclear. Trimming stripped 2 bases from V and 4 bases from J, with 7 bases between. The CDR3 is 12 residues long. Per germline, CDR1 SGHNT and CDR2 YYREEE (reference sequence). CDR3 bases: TGTGCCAGCAGCTTCTTGGGGTACGAGCAGTACTTC. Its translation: CASSFLGYEQYF.

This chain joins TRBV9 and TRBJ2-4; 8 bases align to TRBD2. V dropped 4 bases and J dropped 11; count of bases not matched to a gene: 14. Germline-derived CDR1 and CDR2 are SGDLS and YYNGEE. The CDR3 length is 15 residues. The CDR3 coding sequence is TGTGCCAGCAGCACCGAAGGCGGTAGCGGGGCATTTCAGTACTTC. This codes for CASSTEGGSGAFQYF.

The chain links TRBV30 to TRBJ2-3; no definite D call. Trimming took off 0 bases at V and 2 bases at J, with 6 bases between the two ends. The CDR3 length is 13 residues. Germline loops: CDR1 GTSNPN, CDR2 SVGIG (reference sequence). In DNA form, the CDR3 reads TGTGCCTGGAGTGTGATCATCACAGATACGCAGTATTTT. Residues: CAWSVIITDTQYF.

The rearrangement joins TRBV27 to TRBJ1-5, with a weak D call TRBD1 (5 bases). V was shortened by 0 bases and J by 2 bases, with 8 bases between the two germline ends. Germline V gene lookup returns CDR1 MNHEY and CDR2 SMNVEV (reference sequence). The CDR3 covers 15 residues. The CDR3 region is CASSLSIGGNQPQHF. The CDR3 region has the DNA TGTGCCAGCAGTTTATCCATAGGGGGCAATCAGCCCCAGCATTTT.

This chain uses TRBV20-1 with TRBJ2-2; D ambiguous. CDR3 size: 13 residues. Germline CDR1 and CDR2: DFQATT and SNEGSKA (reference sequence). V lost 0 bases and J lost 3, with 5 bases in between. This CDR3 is CSARDFYTGELFF. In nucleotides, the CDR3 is TGCAGTGCTAGAGACTTTTACACCGGGGAGCTGTTTTTT.

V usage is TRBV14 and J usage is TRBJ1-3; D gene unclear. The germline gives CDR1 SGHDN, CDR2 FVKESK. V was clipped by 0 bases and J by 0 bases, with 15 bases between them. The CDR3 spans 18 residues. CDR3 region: CASSQESLRLSSGNTIYF. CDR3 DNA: TGTGCCAGCAGCCAAGAGTCTTTGAGGTTGAGCTCTGGAAACACCATATATTTT.

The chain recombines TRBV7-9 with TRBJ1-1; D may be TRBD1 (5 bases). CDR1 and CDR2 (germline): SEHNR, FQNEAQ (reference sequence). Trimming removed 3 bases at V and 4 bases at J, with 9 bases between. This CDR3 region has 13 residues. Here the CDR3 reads CASSFGTVTEAFF. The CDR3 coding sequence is TGTGCCAGCAGCTTCGGGACGGTCACTGAAGCTTTCTTT.

CDR3 sequence: CSVGGVREQYF. The CDR3 region has the DNA TGCAGCGTTGGGGGGGTCCGGGAGCAGTACTTC. V is TRBV29-1 and J is TRBJ2-7; weak D call: TRBD2 (6 bases). Germline V CDR1 and CDR2: SQVTM, ANQGSEA. This CDR3 contains 11 residues. The V end was cut by 4 bases, the J end by 7 bases, with 11 bases between.

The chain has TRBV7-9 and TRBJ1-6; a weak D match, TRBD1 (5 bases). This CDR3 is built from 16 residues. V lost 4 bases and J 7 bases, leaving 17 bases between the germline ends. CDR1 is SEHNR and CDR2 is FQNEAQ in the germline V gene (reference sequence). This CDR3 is CASSSPKGGTNSPLHF. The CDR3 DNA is TGTGCCAGCAGCTCCCCTAAGGGAGGGACCAATTCACCCCTCCACTTT. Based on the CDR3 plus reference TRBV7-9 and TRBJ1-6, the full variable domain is DTGVSQNPRHKITKRGQNVTFRCDPISEHNRLYWYRQTLGQGPEFLTYFQNEAQLEKSRLLSDRFSAERPKGSFSTLEIQRTEQGDSAMYLCASSSPKGGTNSPLHFGNGTRLTVT.

The CDR3, as DNA: TGCGCCAGCAGCTTGGTTTGGCGGATACCCACAGATACGCAGTATTTT. Residues: CASSLVWRIPTDTQYF. The V and J genes are TRBV5-1 and TRBJ2-3; the D is unclear. The germline CDR1 and CDR2 sequences are SGHRS and YFSETQ. The V end lost 0 bases, the J end lost 2 bases, and 13 bases lay between the germline ends. CDR3 length: 16 residues.

CDR3 in amino acids: CASRLDRVFVYEQYF. CDR3 coding DNA: TGTGCCAGCAGGCTCGACAGGGTATTCGTCTACGAGCAGTACTTC. The chain employs TRBV28 and TRBJ2-7; 7 bases agree with TRBD1. V gave up 6 bases and J gave up 3 bases; unmatched junction bases: 11. Germline values: CDR1 MDHEN, CDR2 SYDVKM. CDR3 size: 15 residues.